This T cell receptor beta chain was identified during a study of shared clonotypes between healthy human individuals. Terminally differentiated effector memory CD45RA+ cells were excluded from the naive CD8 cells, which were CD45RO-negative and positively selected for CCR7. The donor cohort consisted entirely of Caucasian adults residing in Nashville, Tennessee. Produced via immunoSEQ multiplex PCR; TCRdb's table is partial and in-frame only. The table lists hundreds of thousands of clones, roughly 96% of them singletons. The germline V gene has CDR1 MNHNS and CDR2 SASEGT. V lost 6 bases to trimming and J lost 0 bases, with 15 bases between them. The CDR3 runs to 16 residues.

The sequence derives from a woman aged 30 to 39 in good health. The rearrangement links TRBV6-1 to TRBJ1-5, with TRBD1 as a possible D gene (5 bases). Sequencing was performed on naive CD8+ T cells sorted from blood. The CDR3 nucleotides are TGTGCCAGCAGAGAATGGACGGGACGTAGCAATCAGCCCCAGCATTTT. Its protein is CASREWTGRSNQPQHF.